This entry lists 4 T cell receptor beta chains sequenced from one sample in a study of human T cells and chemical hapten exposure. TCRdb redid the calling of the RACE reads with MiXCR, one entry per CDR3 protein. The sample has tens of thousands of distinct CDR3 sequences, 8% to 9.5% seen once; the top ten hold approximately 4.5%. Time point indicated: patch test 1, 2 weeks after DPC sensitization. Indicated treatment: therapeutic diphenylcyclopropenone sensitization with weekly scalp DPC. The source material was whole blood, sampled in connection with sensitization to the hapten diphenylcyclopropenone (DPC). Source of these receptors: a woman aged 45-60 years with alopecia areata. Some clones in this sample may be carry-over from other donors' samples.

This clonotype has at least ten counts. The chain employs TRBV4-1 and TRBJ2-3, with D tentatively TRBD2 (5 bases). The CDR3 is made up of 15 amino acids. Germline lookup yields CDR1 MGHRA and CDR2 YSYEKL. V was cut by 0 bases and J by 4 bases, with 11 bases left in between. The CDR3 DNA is TGCGCCAGCAGCCAAGAGGATCGGGGAGCAGATACGCAGTATTTT. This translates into CASSQEDRGADTQYF.

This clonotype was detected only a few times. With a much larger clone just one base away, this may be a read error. CDR3 loop: CSGDSNYEQYF. Written as DNA, the CDR3 is TGCAGCGGGGACAGTAACTACGAGCAGTACTTC. The chain uses TRBV29-1 and TRBJ2-7; 7 bases match TRBD1. CDR1 is SQVTM, CDR2 ANQGSEA, per germline. There are 11 residues in the CDR3. V lost 7 bases to trimming and J lost 3 bases; unmatched junction nucleotides: 3.

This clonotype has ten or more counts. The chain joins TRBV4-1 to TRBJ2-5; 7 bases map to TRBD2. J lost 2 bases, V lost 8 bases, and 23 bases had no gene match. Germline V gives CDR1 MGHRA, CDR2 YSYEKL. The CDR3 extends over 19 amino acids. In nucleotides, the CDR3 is TGCGCCAGCGATCCCTATAGCCGGGGGTGCGGGGGAGATCAAGAGACCCAGTACTTC. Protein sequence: CASDPYSRGCGGDQETQYF.

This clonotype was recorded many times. The CDR3 loop reads CASSPGDLAGGPYNEQFF. Here the CDR3 DNA reads TGTGCCAGCTCACCCGGAGATTTAGCGGGAGGGCCCTACAATGAGCAGTTCTTC. This chain links TRBV18 with TRBJ2-1; 11 bases map to TRBD2. Trimming cost V 3 bases and J 2 bases; bases outside gene matches: 9. Germline CDR1 reads KGHSH; CDR2 reads LQKENI. The CDR3 spans 18 residues. Looking up the rest from reference TRBV18 and TRBJ2-1 gives the full variable domain: NAGVMQNPRHLVRRRGQEARLRCSPMKGHSHVYWYRQLPEEGLKFMVYLQKENIIDESGMPKERFSAEFPKEGPSILRIQQVVRGDSAAYFCASSPGDLAGGPYNEQFFGPGTRLTVL.